The next 12 T cell receptor beta chains were all read from a single sample in a study of preoperative IRX-2 immunotherapy in early breast cancer. The table came from immunoSEQ multiplex PCR; TCRdb's copy has only in-frame clones and leaves some out. The sample yields roughly 43,000 clones, just under 95% seen once. The treatment is: preoperative locoregional IRX-2 cytokine immunotherapy. Sequences were derived from tumor tissue, sampled after IRX-2 immunotherapy. All receptors come from a human donor with breast cancer.

CDR3 sequence reads: CASSQDWLAGGVQETQYF. The CDR3 DNA follows: TGTGCCAGCAGCCAAGATTGGCTAGCGGGGGGAGTCCAAGAGACCCAGTACTTC. V and J are TRBV4-2 and TRBJ2-5; TRBD2 matches at 11 bases. V lost 0 bases to trimming and J lost 1 base; unmatched junction nucleotides: 7. This CDR3 region has 18 residues. Germline V gives CDR1 LGHNA, CDR2 YNFKEQ.

The J gene is TRBJ2-1, the V gene TRBV5-4, with 7 bases fitting TRBD1. The CDR3 consists of 14 residues. Germline V gene sequence: CDR1 SGHNT, CDR2 YYREEE (reference sequence). V was clipped by 6 bases and J by 3 bases; unmatched bases: 6. CDR3 sequence (DNA): TGTGCCAGCATATCCACAGGGGTCTACAATGAGCAGTTCTTC. Encoded protein: CASISTGVYNEQFF.

The chain employs TRBV4-1 and TRBJ2-5; D perhaps matches TRBD1 (6 bases). Germline-derived CDR1 and CDR2 are MGHRA and YSYEKL. The V end lost 0 bases, the J end lost 4 bases, and 12 bases lay between the germline ends. The CDR3 has 15 amino acids. The CDR3 region has the DNA TGCGCCAGCAGCCAAGAGTTGTACAGGGTAGAGACCCAGTACTTC. The encoded protein is CASSQELYRVETQYF.

This clone appeared once. The chain is built from TRBV2 and TRBJ2-3, with TRBD1 as a possible D gene (6 bases). V shed 6 bases and J shed 2 bases, with 18 bases lying between them. The CDR3 contains 16 residues. Germline V gives CDR1 SNHLY, CDR2 FYNNEI. CDR3 residues: CASRLTGPYYTDTQYF. The DNA of the CDR3 is TGTGCCAGCAGATTAACAGGGCCCTACTACACAGATACGCAGTATTTT. The full variable domain, its missing parts supplied by reference TRBV2 and TRBJ2-3, is EPEVTQTPSHQVTQMGQEVILRCVPISNHLYFYWYRQILGQKVEFLVSFYNNEISEKSEIFDDQFSVERPDGSNFTLKIRSTKLEDSAMYFCASRLTGPYYTDTQYFGPGTRLTVL.

The V call is TRBV15, the J call TRBJ1-3; 7 bases align to TRBD1. The V gene end was trimmed by 6 bases and the J gene end by 3 bases; junction bases not matched to a gene: 5. CDR1 is LNHNV, CDR2 YYDKDF, per germline (reference sequence). CDR3 length: 14 residues. CDR3 region: CATSTTGNGNTIYF. The CDR3 region has the DNA TGTGCCACCAGTACGACAGGGAATGGAAACACCATATATTTT. Supplemented by reference TRBV15 and TRBJ1-3, the full variable domain reads DAMVIQNPRYQVTQFGKPVTLSCSQTLNHNVMYWYQQKSSQAPKLLFHYYDKDFNNEADTPDNFQSRRPNTSFCFLDIRSPGLGDTAMYLCATSTTGNGNTIYFGEGSWLTVV.

The chain uses TRBV6-6 and TRBJ2-7; D tentatively fits TRBD1 or TRBD2 (6 bases each). Trimming took off 2 bases at V and 3 bases at J, with 17 bases between the two ends. The CDR3 has 16 amino acids. Germline assignment: CDR1 MNHNY and CDR2 SVGAGI (reference sequence). The CDR3 here is CASSYAPWRDNYEQYF. In nucleotides, the CDR3 is TGTGCCAGCAGTTACGCACCCTGGCGGGACAACTACGAGCAGTACTTC.

CDR3 in DNA: TGTGCCAGCAGCCAATATGGGGGTAATGAAAAACTGTTTTTT. This sequence encodes CASSQYGGNEKLFF. This rearrangement joins TRBV7-2 to TRBJ1-4, with D perhaps matching TRBD1 (5 bases). This CDR3 has 14 residues. Germline CDR1 reads SGHTA; CDR2 reads FQGNSA. V was pared by 5 bases and J by 4 bases, with 11 bases between.

The chain combines TRBV19 with TRBJ1-1, with D maybe TRBD1 (5 bases). The V gene lost 7 bases and the J gene lost 1 base, with 13 bases spanning the gap. Germline V lookup: CDR1 LNHDA, CDR2 SQIVND (reference sequence). CDR3 length equals 14 residues. The chain's CDR3 is CASIRDRQNTEAFF. The CDR3, as DNA: TGTGCCAGTATTCGGGACCGACAGAACACTGAAGCTTTCTTT.

In DNA form, the CDR3 reads TGTGCCAGCAGGGGAAGCGGGAGTGATACGCAGTATTTT. Protein product: CASRGSGSDTQYF. The rearrangement links TRBV28 to TRBJ2-3; 8 bases line up with TRBD2. V gave up 6 bases and J gave up 6 bases; unmatched junction bases: 5. Looked up from germline, CDR1 is MDHEN and CDR2 is SYDVKM. This CDR3 comprises 13 residues. The full variable domain, its missing parts supplied by reference TRBV28 and TRBJ2-3, is DVKVTQSSRYLVKRTGEKVFLECVQDMDHENMFWYRQDPGLGLRLIYFSYDVKMKEKGDIPEGYSVSREKKERFSLILESASTNQTSMYLCASRGSGSDTQYFGPGTRLTVL.

The chain joins TRBV29-1 to TRBJ2-2; 9 bases line up with TRBD1. After removal of 6 bases from V and 6 bases from J, the junction contained 8 bases not matched to a gene. CDR3 length: 14 residues. Germline values: CDR1 SQVTM, CDR2 ANQGSEA. CDR3 bases: TGCAGCGTCAGGGGGACAGGGAGTGCCGGGGAGCTGTTTTTT. Translating it yields CSVRGTGSAGELFF.

This chain uses TRBV4-1 with TRBJ2-5; D could derive from TRBD1 or TRBD2 (5 bases each). Germline loops: CDR1 MGHRA, CDR2 YSYEKL. The CDR3 is 14 amino acids. Trimming shortened V by 0 bases and J by 5 bases, and 10 bases separated the two germline ends. CDR3 amino acids: CASSQERGFETQYF. The CDR3 DNA reads as TGCGCCAGCAGCCAAGAGAGGGGCTTTGAGACCCAGTACTTC.

The chain is built from TRBV9 and TRBJ2-7; the D gene is possibly TRBD2 (6 bases). V lost 0 bases, J lost 6 bases, and 13 bases lay in between. From germline, CDR1 is SGDLS and CDR2 YYNGEE. The CDR3 loop spans 14 amino acids. The CDR3: CASSVDGSAAEQYF. The CDR3 DNA sequence: TGTGCCAGCAGCGTAGACGGGAGCGCAGCCGAGCAGTACTTC.